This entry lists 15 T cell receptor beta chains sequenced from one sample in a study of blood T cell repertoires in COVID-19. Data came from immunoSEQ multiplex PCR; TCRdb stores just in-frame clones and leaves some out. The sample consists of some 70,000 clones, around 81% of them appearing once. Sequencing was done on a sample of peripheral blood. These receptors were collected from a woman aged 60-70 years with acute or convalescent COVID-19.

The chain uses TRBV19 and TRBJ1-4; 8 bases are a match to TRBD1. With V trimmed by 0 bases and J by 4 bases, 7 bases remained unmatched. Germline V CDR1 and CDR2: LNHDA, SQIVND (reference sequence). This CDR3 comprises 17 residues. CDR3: CASSIDLSTGVNEKLFF. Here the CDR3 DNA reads TGTGCCAGTAGTATAGATCTATCGACAGGGGTTAATGAAAAACTGTTTTTT.

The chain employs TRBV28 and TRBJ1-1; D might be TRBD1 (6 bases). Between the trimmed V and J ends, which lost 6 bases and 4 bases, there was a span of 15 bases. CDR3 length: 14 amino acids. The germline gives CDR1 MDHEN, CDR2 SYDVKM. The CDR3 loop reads CASSPQGWGTEAFF. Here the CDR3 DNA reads TGTGCCAGCAGCCCACAGGGATGGGGCACTGAAGCTTTCTTT.

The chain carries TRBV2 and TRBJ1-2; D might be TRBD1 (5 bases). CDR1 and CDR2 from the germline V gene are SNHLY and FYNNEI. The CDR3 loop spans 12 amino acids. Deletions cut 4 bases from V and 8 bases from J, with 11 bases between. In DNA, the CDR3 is TGTGCCAGCAGTGTCGACAGTCGAGGCTACACCTTC. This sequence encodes CASSVDSRGYTF.

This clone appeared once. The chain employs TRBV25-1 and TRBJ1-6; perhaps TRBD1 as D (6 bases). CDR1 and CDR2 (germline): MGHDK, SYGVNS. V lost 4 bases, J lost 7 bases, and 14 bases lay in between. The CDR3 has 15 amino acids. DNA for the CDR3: TGTGCCAGCAGTGGGTACAGGGTTTACAATTCACCCCTCCACTTT. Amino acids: CASSGYRVYNSPLHF.

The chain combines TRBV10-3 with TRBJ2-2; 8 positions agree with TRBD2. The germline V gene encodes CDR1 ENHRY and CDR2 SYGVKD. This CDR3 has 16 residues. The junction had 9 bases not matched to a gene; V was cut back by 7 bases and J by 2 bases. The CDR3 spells CAITPGGGTNTGELFF. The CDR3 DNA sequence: TGTGCCATCACCCCAGGCGGGGGGACCAACACCGGGGAGCTGTTTTTT.

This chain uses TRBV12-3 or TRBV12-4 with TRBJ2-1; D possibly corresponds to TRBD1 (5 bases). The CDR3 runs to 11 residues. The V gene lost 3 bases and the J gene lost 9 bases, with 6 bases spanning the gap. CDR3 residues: CASSFRAEQFF. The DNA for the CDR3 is TGTGCCAGCAGTTTCAGGGCTGAGCAGTTCTTC.

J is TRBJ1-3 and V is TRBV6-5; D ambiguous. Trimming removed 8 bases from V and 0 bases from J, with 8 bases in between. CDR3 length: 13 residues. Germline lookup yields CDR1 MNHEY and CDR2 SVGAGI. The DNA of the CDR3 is TGTGCCAGCGTAGATCCCTCTGGAAACACCATATATTTT. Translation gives CASVDPSGNTIYF.

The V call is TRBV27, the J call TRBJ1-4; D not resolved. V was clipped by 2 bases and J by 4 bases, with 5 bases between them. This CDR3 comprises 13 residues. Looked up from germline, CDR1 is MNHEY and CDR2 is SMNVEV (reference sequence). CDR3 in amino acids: CASSLGLNEKLFF. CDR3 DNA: TGTGCCAGCAGTTTAGGGCTTAATGAAAAACTGTTTTTT. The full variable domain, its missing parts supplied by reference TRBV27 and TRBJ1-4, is EAQVTQNPRYLITVTGKKLTVTCSQNMNHEYMSWYRQDPGLGLRQIYYSMNVEVTDKGDVPEGYKVSRKEKRNFPLILESPSPNQTSLYFCASSLGLNEKLFFGSGTQLSVL.

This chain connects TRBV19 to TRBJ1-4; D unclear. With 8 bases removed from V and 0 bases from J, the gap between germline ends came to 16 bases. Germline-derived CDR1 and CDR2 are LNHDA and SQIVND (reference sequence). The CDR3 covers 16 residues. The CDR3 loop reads CASFPRHPTTNEKLFF. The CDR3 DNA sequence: TGTGCCAGTTTTCCGAGACACCCTACAACTAATGAAAAACTGTTTTTT.

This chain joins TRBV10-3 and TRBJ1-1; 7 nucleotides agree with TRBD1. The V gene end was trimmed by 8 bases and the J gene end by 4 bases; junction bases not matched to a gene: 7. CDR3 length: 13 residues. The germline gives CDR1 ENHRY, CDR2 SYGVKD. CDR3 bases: TGTGCCATCCAGGGGGACAGCCTCACTGAAGCTTTCTTT. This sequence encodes CAIQGDSLTEAFF.

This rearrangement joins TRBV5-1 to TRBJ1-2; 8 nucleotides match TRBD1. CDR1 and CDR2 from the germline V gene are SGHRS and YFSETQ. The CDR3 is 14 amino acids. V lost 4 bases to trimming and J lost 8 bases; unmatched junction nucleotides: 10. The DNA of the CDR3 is TGCGCCAGCAGCCCGGACGGACAGGGAGTGGGCTACACCTTC. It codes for CASSPDGQGVGYTF. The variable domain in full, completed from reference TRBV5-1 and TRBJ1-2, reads KAGVTQTPRYLIKTRGQQVTLSCSPISGHRSVSWYQQTPGQGLQFLFEYFSETQRNKGNFPGRFSGRQFSNSRSEMNVSTLELGDSALYLCASSPDGQGVGYTFGSGTRLTVV.

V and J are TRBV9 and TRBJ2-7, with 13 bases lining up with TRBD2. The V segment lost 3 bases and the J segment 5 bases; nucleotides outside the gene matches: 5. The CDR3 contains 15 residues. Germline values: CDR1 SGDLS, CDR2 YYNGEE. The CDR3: CASSAGTSGIHEQYF. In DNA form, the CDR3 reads TGTGCCAGCAGCGCCGGGACTAGCGGGATCCACGAGCAGTACTTC.

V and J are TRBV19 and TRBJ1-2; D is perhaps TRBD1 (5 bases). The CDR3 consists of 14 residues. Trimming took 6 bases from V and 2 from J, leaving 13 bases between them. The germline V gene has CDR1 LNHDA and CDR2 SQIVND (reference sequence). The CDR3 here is CASSWGGENYGYTF. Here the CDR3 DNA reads TGTGCCAGTAGCTGGGGGGGAGAGAACTATGGCTACACCTTC.

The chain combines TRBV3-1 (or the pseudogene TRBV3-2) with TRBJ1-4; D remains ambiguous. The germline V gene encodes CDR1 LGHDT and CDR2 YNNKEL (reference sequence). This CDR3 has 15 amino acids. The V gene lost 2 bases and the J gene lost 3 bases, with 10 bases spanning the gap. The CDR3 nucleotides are TGTGCCAGCAGCCAACTGAGGGCGGCTAATGAAAAACTGTTTTTT. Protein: CASSQLRAANEKLFF.

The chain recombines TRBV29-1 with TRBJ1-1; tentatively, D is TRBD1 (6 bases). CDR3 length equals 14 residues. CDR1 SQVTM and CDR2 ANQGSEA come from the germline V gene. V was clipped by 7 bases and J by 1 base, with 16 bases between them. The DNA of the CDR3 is TGCAGCGATCAGACTACAGGGTGGAACACTGAAGCTTTCTTT. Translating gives CSDQTTGWNTEAFF.